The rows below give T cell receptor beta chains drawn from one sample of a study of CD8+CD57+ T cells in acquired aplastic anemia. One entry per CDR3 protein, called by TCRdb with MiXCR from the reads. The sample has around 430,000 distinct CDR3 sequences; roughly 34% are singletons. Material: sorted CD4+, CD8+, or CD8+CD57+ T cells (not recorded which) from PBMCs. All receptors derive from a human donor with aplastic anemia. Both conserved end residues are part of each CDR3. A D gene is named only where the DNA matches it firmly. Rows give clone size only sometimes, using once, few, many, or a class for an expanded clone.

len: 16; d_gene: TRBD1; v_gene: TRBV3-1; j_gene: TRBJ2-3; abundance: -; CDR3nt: TGTGCCAGCAGTACAAAGGGGACAGGGGGCCCAGATACGCAGTATTTT; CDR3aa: CASSTKGTGGPDTQYF
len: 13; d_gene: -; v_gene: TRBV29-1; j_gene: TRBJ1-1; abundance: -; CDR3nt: TGCAGCGTTGAAGGGCAGGGGACCACTGAAGCTTTCTTT; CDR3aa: CSVEGQGTTEAFF
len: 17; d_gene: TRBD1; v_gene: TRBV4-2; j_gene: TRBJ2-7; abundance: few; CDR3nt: TGTGCCAGCAGCCAAGGGATTCCCGGGACAGGAACCTACGAGCAGTACTTC; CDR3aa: CASSQGIPGTGTYEQYF
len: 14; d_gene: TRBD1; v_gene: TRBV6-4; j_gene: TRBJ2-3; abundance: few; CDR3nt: TGTGCCAGCTCCGAACAGGGGAGCACAGATACGCAGTATTTT; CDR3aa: CASSEQGSTDTQYF
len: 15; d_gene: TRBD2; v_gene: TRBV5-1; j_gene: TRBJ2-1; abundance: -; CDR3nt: TGCGCCAGCAGCGAGGGACTAGTTTTCGACAATGAGCAGTTCTTC; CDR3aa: CASSEGLVFDNEQFF
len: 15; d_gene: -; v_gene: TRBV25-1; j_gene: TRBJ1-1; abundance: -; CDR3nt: TGTGCCAGCAGTCCGCCGAGGGGAGTGAACACTGAAGCTTTCTTT; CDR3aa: CASSPPRGVNTEAFF
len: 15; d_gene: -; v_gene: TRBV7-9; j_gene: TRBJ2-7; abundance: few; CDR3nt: TGTGCCAGCAGCCCGGCCGGGGCCAAACATTACGAGCAGTACTTC; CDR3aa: CASSPAGAKHYEQYF
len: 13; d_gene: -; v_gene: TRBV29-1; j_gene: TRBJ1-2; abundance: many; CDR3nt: TGCAGCGCCACACCGGGACAAGAGTATGGCTACACCTTC; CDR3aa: CSATPGQEYGYTF
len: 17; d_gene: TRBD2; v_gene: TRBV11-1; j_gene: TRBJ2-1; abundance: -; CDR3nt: TGTGCCAGCAGCTCCCGGGGTGCTAGCGGGAGTTTAGGGGAGCAGTTCTTC; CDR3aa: CASSSRGASGSLGEQFF
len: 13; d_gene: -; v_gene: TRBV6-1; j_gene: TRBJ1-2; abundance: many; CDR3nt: TGTGCCAGCAGTGGGACGGATGACTATGGCTACACCTTC; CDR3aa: CASSGTDDYGYTF
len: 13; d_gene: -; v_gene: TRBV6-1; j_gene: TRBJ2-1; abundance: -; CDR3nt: TGTGCCAGCGAGGGGTTGGGATTCAATGAGCAGTTCTTC; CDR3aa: CASEGLGFNEQFF
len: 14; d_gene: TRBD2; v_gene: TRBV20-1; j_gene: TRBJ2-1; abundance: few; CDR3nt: TGCAGTGCCGGGGGGACTAGAGGATACAATGAGCAGTTCTTC; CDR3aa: CSAGGTRGYNEQFF
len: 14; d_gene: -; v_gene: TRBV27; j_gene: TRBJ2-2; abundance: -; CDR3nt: TGTGCCAGCAGTTTAAGTGCAGGGACCGGGGAGCTGTTTTTT; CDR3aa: CASSLSAGTGELFF
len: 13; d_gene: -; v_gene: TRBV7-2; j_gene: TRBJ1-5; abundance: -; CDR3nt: TGTGCCAGCAGTTTCAGGGCTCCTCAGCCCCAGCATTTT; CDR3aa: CASSFRAPQPQHF
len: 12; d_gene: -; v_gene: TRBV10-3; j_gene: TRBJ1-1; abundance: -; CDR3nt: TGTGCCATCAGTGAGCCGGGCAGTCGAGCTTTCTTT; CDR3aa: CAISEPGSRAFF
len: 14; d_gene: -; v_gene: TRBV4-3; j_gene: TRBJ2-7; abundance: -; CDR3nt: TGCACCAGCAGCCACCCAGGTGTAGTGTACGAGCAGTACTTC; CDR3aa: CTSSHPGVVYEQYF
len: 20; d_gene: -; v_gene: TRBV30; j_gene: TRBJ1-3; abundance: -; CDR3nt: TGTGCCTGGAGTGTAATGCGGGGAACCGATATAAATCTCTCTGGAAACACCATATATTTT; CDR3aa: CAWSVMRGTDINLSGNTIYF
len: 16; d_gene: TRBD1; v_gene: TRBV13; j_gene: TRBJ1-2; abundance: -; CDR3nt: TGTGCCAGCAGCTTAAGGCACAGGGGGGATTCCGGGGGCTACACCTTC; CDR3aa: CASSLRHRGDSGGYTF
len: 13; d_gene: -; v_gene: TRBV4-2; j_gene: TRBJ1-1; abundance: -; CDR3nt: TGTGCCAGCAGCCAAGAAGGGGGGGCTGAAGCTTTCTTT; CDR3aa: CASSQEGGAEAFF
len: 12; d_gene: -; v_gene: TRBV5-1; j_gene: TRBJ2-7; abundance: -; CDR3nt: TGCGCCAGCAGCTTGTGGGAAGGGGAGCAGTACTTC; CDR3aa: CASSLWEGEQYF
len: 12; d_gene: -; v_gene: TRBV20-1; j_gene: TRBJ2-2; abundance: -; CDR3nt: TGCAGTGTACAGGGGAACACCGGGGAGCTGTTTTTT; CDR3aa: CSVQGNTGELFF
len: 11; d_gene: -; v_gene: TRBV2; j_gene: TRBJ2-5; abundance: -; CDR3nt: TGTGCCAGCAGAAAGGGGGAGACCCAGTACTTC; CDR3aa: CASRKGETQYF
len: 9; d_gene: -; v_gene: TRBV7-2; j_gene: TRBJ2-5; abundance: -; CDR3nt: TGTGCCAGCAGCTTAGAGACCCACTTC; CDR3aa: CASSLETHF
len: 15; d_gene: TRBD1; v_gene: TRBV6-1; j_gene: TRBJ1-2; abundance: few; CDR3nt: TGTGCCAGCAGTGCAATGACAGGGGGCGGGAATGGCTACACCTTC; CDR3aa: CASSAMTGGGNGYTF
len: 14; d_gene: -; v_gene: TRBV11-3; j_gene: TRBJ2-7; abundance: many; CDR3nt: TGTGCCAGCAGCTTAGCCCCTGGCTCCTACGAGCAGTACTTC; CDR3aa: CASSLAPGSYEQYF
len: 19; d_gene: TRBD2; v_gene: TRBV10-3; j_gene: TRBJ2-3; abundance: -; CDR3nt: TGTGCCATCAGTGAGTCAGGCGGGAGTTCCTCCCGCGGCACAGATACGCAGTATTTT; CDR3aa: CAISESGGSSSRGTDTQYF
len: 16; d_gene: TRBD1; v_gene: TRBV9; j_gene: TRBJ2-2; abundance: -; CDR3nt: TGTGCCAGCAGCGAGGGACAGGGGGCAAACACCGGGGAGCTGTTTTTT; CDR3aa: CASSEGQGANTGELFF
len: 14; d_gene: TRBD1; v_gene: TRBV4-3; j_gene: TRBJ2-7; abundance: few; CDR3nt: TGCGCCAGCAGCCAAGGGGGACAGGGGAACGAGCAGTACTTC; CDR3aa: CASSQGGQGNEQYF
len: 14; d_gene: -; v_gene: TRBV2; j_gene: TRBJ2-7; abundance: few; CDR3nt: TGTGCCAGCAGAGCCTTGGCCGTAACCTACGAGCAGTACTTC; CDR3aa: CASRALAVTYEQYF
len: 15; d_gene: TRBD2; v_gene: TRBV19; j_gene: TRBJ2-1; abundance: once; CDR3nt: TGTGCCAGTAGTGTTATTAGCGGGATAAAGAATGAGCAGTTCTTC; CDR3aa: CASSVISGIKNEQFF
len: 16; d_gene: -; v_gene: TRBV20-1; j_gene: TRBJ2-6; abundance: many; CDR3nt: TGCAGTGCTAGAGACAGGGGCCCGTCTGGGGCCAACGTCCTGACTTTC; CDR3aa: CSARDRGPSGANVLTF
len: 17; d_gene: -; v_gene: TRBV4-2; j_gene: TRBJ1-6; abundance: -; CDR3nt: TGTGCCAGCAGCCAAGAAGGTTGGGGGTTCAACAATTCATCCCTCCACTTT; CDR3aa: CASSQEGWGFNNSSLHF
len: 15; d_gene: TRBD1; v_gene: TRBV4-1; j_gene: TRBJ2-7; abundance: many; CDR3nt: TGCGCCAGCAGCCAATTGGGACAGGGGACGGCCGAGCAGTACTTC; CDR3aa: CASSQLGQGTAEQYF
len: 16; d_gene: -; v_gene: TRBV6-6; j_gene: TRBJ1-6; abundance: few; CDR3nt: TGTGCCAGCAGTTACCTGGAACAGGATATCGGTCCACCCCTCCACTTT; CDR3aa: CASSYLEQDIGPPLHF
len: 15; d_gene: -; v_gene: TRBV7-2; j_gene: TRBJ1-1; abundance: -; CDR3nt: TGTGCCAGCAGCCGAAGTAGCCTCCTGAACACTGAAGCTTTCTTT; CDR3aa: CASSRSSLLNTEAFF
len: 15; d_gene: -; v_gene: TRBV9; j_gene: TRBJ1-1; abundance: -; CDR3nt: TGTGCCAGCAGCGTAGATCCCAGCTTGAACACTGAAGCTTTCTTT; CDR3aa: CASSVDPSLNTEAFF
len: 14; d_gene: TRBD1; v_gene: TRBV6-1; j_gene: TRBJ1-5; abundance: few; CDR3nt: TGTGCCAGCAGAACAGGACAGGGGGCACAGCCCCAGCATTTT; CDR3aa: CASRTGQGAQPQHF
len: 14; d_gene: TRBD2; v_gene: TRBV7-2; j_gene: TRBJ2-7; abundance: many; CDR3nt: TGTGCCAGCAGCTCACTAGCGGGGGGGGGAGAGCAGTACTTC; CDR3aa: CASSSLAGGGEQYF
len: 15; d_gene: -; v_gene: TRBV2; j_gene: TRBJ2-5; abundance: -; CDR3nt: TGTGCCAGCAGTCCGAGGACACCGTACCAAGAGACCCAGTACTTC; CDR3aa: CASSPRTPYQETQYF
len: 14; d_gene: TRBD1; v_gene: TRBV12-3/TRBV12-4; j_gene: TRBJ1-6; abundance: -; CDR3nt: TGTGCCACCAGCCGGGACAGGGGGCCGTCACCCCTCCACTTT; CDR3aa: CATSRDRGPSPLHF
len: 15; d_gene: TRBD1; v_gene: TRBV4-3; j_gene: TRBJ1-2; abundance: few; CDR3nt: TGCGCCAGCAGCCAACAACCTTTGGAGGGGGCGGGCTACACCTTC; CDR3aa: CASSQQPLEGAGYTF